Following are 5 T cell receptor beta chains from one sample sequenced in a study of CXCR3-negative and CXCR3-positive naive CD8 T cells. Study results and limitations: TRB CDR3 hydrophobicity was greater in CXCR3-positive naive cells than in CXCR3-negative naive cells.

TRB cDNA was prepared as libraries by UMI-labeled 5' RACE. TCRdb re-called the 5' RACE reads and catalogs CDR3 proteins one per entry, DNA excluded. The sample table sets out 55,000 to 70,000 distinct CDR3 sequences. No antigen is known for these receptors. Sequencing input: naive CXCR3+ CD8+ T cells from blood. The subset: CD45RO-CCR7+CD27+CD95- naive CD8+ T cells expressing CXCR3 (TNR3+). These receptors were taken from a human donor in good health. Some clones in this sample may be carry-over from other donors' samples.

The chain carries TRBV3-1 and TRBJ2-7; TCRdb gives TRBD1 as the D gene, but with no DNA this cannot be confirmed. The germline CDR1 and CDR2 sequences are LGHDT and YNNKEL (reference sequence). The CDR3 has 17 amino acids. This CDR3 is CASSHHQTGPSSYEQYF.

CDR3 protein: CAVEGYTGELFF. The V call is TRBV7-6, the J call TRBJ2-2; the D call of TRBD2 rests on TCRdb alone, since no DNA is present to check it. Germline CDR1 is SGHVS and CDR2 is FNYEAQ. The CDR3 is made up of 12 amino acids. Full variable domain (outside the CDR3, taken from reference TRBV7-6 and TRBJ2-2): GAGVSQSPRYKVTKRGQDVALRCDPISGHVSLYWYRQALGQGPEFLTYFNYEAQQDKSGLPNDRFSAERPEGSISTLTIQRTEQRDSAMYRCAVEGYTGELFFGEGSRLTVL.

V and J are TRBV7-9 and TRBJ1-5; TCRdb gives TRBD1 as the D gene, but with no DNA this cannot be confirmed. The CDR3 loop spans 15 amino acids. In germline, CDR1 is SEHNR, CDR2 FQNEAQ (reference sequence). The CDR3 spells CASSAPGREDQPQHF.

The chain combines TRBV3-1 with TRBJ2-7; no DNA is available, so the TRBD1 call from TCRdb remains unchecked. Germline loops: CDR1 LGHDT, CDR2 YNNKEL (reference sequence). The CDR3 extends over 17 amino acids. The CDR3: CASSHPGGTGVTHEQYF.

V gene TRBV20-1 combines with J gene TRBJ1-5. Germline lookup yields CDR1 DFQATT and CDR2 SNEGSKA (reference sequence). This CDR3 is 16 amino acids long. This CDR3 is CSARDLWRAGDQPQHF.